This record covers a single TCR beta chain. Antigen specificity is unknown. The sample originates from a study of shared clonotypes between healthy human individuals. Germline CDR1 reads SGHVS; CDR2 reads FNYEAQ. Losses at the gene ends were 5 bases for V and 6 bases for J; bases not matched to a gene: 13. CDR3 length: 16 residues. Regarding the study as a whole: An anticipated effect of sequencing depth on clonotype sharing among donors was recognized. The researchers took only blood, and tissue repertoires probably look different.

Data came from immunoSEQ multiplex PCR; TCRdb stores just in-frame clones and leaves some out. In the table there are 450,000 or so clones, roughly four fifths of which are singletons. Approximately 100 million PBMCs per unsorted sample were used for genomic DNA. Material: PBMCs. V is TRBV7-6 and J is TRBJ2-1; TRBD1 matches 7 bases. The clonotype was recovered from a middle-aged woman in good health. Some clones in this sample may be carry-over from other donors' samples. CDR3 protein: CASSTTQGKRSNEQFF. The CDR3 bases are TGTGCCAGCAGCACAACACAGGGGAAACGGTCCAATGAGCAGTTCTTC. The full variable domain, completed using reference TRBV7-6 and TRBJ2-1, is GAGVSQSPRYKVTKRGQDVALRCDPISGHVSLYWYRQALGQGPEFLTYFNYEAQQDKSGLPNDRFSAERPEGSISTLTIQRTEQRDSAMYRCASSTTQGKRSNEQFFGPGTRLTVL.